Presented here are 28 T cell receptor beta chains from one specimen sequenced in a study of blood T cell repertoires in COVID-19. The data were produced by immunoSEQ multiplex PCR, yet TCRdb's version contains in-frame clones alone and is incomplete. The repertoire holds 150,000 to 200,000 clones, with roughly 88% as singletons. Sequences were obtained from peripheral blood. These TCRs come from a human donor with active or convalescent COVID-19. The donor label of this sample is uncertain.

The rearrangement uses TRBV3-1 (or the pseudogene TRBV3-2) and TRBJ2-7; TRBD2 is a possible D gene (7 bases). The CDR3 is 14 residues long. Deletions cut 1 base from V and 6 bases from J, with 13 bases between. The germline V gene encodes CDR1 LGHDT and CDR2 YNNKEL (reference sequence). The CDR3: CASSQVRGAGEQYF. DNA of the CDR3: TGTGCCAGCAGCCAAGTTCGGGGGGCCGGCGAGCAGTACTTC.

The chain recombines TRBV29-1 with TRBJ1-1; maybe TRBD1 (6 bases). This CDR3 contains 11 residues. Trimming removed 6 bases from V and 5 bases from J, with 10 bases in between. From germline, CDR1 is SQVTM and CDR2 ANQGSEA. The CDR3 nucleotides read TGCAGCGTCGGACAGTCTACTGAAGCTTTCTTT. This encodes CSVGQSTEAFF.

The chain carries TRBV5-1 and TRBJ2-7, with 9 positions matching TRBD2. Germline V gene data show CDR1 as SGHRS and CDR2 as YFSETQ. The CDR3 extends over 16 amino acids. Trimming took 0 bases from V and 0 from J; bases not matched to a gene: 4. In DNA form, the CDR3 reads TGCGCCAGCAGCTTGGAAGGCGGGAGGGGCTCCTACGAGCAGTACTTC. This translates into CASSLEGGRGSYEQYF. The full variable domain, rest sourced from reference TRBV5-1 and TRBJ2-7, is KAGVTQTPRYLIKTRGQQVTLSCSPISGHRSVSWYQQTPGQGLQFLFEYFSETQRNKGNFPGRFSGRQFSNSRSEMNVSTLELGDSALYLCASSLEGGRGSYEQYFGPGTRLTVT.

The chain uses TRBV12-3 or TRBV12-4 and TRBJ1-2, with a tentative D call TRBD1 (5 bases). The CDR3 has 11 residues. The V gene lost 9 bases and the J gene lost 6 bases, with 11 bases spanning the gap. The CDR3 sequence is CASGPTDGYTF. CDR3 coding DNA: TGTGCCAGTGGGCCGACAGATGGCTACACCTTC.

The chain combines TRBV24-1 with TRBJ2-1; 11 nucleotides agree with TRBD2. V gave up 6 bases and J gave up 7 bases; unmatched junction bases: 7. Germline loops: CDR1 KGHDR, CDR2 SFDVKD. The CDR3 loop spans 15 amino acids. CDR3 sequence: CATSSLAGGGNEQFF. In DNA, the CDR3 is TGTGCCACCAGTAGTCTAGCGGGAGGTGGGAATGAGCAGTTCTTC.

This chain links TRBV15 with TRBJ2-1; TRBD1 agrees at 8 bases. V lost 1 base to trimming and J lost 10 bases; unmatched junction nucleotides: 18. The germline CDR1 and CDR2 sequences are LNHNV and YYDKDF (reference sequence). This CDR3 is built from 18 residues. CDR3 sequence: CATSRVVAVTGEAAEQFF. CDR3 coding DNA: TGTGCCACCAGCAGAGTTGTGGCGGTGACAGGGGAAGCGGCGGAGCAGTTCTTC.

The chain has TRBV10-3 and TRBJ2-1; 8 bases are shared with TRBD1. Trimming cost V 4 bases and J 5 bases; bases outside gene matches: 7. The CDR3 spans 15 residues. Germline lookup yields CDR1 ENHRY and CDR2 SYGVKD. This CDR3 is CAISALGQGNNEQFF. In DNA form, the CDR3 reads TGTGCCATCAGTGCTCTCGGACAGGGAAACAATGAGCAGTTCTTC.

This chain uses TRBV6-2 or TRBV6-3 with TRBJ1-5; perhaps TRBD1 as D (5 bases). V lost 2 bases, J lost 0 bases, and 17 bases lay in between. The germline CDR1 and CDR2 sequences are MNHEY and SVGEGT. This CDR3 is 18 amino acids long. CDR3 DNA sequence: TGTGCCAGCAGTTACGTGATACGGGGGAGGTATAGCAATCAGCCCCAGCATTTT. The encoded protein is CASSYVIRGRYSNQPQHF.

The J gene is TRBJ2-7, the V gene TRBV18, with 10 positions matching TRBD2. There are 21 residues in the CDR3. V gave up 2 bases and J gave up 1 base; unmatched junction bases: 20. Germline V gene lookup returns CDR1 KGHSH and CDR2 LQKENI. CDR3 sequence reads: CASSPGASGGPEKRPSYEQYF. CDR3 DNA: TGTGCCAGCTCACCAGGGGCTAGCGGGGGACCCGAGAAGAGACCATCCTACGAGCAGTACTTC.

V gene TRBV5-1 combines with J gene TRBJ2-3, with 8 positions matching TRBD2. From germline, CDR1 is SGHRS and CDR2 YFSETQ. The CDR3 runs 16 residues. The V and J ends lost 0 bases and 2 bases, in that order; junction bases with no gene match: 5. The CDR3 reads CASSLGSSGPTDTQYF. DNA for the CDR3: TGCGCCAGCAGCTTGGGGTCTAGCGGGCCCACAGATACGCAGTATTTT.

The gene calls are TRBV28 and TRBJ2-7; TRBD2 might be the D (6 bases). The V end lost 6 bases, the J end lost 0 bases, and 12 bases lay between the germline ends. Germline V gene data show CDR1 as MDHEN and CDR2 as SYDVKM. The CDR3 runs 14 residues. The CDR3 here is CASREGYTSYEQYF. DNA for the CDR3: TGTGCCAGCAGGGAGGGATATACCTCCTACGAGCAGTACTTC.

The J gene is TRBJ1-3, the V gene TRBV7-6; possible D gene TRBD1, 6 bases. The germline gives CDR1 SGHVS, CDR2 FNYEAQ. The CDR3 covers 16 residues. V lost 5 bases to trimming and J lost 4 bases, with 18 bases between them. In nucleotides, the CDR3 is TGTGCCAGCAGCCAGGGGACGGCGCAATTCGGAAACACCATATATTTT. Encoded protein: CASSQGTAQFGNTIYF.

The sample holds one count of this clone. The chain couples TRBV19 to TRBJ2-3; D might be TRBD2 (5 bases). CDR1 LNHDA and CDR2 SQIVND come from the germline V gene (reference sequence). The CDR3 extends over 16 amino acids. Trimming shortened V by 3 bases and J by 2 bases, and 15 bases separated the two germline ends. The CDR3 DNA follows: TGTGCCAGTAGTATTGGTTTTGCTAGCTTCACAGATACGCAGTATTTT. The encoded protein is CASSIGFASFTDTQYF.

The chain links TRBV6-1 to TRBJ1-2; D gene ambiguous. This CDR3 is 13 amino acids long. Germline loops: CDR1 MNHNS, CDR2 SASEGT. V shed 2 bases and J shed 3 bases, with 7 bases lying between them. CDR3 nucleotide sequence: TGTGCCAGCAGTGAACCCGGGTACTATGGCTACACCTTC. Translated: CASSEPGYYGYTF.

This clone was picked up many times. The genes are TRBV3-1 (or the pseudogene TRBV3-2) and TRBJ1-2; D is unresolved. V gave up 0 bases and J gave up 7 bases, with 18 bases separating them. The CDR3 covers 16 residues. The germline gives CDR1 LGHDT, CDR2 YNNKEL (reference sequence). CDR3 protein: CASSQEAYPGKGGYTF. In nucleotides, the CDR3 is TGTGCCAGCAGCCAAGAGGCGTACCCGGGGAAGGGTGGCTACACCTTC.

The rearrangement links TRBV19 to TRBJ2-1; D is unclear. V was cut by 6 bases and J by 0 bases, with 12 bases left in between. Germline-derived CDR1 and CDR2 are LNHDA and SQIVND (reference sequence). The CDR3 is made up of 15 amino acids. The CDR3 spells CASSPRHSSYNEQFF. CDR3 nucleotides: TGTGCCAGTAGCCCGAGACATAGCTCCTACAATGAGCAGTTCTTC.

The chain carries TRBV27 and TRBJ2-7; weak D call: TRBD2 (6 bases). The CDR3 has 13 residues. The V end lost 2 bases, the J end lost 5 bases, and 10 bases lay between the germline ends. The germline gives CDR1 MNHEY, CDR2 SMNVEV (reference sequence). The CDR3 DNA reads TGTGCCAGCAGTTTAGGAGGGCCCCACGAGCAGTACTTC. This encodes CASSLGGPHEQYF.

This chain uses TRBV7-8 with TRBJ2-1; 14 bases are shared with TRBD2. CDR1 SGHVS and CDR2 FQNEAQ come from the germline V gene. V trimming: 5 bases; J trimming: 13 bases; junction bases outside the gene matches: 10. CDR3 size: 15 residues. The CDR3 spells CASSPGLAGGRAQFF. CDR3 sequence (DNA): TGTGCCAGCAGCCCCGGACTAGCGGGAGGACGAGCTCAGTTCTTC.

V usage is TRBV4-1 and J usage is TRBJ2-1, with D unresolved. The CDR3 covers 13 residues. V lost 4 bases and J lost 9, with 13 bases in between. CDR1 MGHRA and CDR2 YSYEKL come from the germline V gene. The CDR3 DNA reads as TGCGCCAGCAGCCCACAATACCTAGGTGAGCAGTTCTTC. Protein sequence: CASSPQYLGEQFF.

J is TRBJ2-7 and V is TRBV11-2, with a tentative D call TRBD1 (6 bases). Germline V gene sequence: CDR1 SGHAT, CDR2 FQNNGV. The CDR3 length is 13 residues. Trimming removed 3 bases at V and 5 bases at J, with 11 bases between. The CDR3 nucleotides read TGTGCCAGCAGCTTTACAGGGATTCACGAGCAGTACTTC. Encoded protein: CASSFTGIHEQYF.

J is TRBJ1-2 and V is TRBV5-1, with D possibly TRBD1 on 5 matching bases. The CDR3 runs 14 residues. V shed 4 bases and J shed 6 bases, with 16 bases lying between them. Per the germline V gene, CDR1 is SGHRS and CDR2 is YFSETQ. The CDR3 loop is CASSGITGYDGYTF. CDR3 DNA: TGCGCCAGCAGCGGGATTACAGGTTACGATGGCTACACCTTC. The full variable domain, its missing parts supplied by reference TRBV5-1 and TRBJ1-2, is KAGVTQTPRYLIKTRGQQVTLSCSPISGHRSVSWYQQTPGQGLQFLFEYFSETQRNKGNFPGRFSGRQFSNSRSEMNVSTLELGDSALYLCASSGITGYDGYTFGSGTRLTVV.

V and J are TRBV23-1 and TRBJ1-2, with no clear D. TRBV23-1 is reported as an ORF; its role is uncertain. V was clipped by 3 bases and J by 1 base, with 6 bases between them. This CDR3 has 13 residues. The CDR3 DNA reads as TGCGCCAGCAGTCAGCCGGGTAACTATGGCTACACCTTC. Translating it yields CASSQPGNYGYTF.

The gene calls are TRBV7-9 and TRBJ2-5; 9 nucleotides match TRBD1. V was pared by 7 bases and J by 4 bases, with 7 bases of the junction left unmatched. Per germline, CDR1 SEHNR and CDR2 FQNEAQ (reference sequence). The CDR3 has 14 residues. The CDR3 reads CASTSTGGVETQYF. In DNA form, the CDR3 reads TGTGCCAGCACCTCCACAGGGGGCGTAGAGACCCAGTACTTC.

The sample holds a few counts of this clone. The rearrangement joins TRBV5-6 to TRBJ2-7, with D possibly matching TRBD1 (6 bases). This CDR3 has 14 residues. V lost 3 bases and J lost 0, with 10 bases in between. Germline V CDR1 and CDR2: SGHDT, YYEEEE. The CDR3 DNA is TGTGCCAGCAGCTCGGACAGAGACTCCTACGAGCAGTACTTC. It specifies CASSSDRDSYEQYF.

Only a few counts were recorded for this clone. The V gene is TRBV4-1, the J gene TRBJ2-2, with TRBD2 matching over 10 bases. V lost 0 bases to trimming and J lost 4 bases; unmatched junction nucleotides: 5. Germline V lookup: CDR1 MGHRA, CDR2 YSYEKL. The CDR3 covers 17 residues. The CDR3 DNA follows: TGCGCCAGCAGCCAAGATAACCGACTAGCGGGCACCGGGGAGCTGTTTTTT. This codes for CASSQDNRLAGTGELFF.

The CDR3 here is CASSARQGKTGNTIYF. CDR3 nucleotide sequence: TGTGCCAGTAGTGCCAGACAGGGAAAAACTGGAAACACCATATATTTT. This chain uses TRBV19 with TRBJ1-3; 7 nucleotides line up with TRBD1. Trimming removed 5 bases from V and 2 bases from J; junction bases left unmatched: 9. Germline CDR1 LNHDA, CDR2 SQIVND (reference sequence). This CDR3 has 16 residues. Together with reference TRBV19 and TRBJ1-3, the CDR3 gives the full variable domain: DGGITQSPKYLFRKEGQNVTLSCEQNLNHDAMYWYRQDPGQGLRLIYYSQIVNDFQKGDIAEGYSVSREKKESFPLTVTSAQKNPTAFYLCASSARQGKTGNTIYFGEGSWLTVV.

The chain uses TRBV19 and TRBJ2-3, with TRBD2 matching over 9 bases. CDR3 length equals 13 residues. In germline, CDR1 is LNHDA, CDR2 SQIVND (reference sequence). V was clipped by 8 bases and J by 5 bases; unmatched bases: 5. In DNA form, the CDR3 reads TGTGCCAGTTCCTCTAGCGGGGTAGATACGCAGTATTTT. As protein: CASSSSGVDTQYF.

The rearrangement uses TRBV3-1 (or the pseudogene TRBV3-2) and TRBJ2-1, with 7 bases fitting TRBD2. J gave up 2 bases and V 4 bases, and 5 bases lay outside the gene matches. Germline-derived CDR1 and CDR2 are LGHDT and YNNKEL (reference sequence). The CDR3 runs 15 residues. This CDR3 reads CASSLGGSPYNEQFF. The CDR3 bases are TGTGCCAGCAGCCTCGGGGGGAGCCCCTACAATGAGCAGTTCTTC.